The 24 T cell receptor beta chains given below trace back to one sample, sequenced in a study of human T cells and chemical hapten exposure. Sample time point: patch test 1, 2 weeks after DPC sensitization. The treatment was: therapeutic diphenylcyclopropenone sensitization with weekly scalp DPC. TCRdb redid the calling of the RACE reads with MiXCR, one entry per CDR3 protein. The sample shows 150,000 to 200,000 distinct CDR3 sequences, 13% to 15% of them seen only once. This sample comprised whole blood, obtained in connection with sensitization to the hapten diphenylcyclopropenone (DPC). These receptors came from a woman aged 25 to 45 with alopecia areata. Some clones in this sample may be carry-over from other donors' samples.

The CDR3 DNA follows: TGTGCCAGCAGGTACAGTAAGATGACTTTCTTT. Translation: CASRYSKMTFF. The chain employs TRBV11-2 and TRBJ1-1; D is uncertain. Trimming took off 6 bases at V and 12 bases at J, with 14 bases between the two ends. The CDR3 has 11 residues. Per the germline V gene, CDR1 is SGHAT and CDR2 is FQNNGV.

V usage is TRBV27 and J usage is TRBJ2-1, with 9 positions matching TRBD2. The V gene end was trimmed by 5 bases and the J gene end by 4 bases; junction bases not matched to a gene: 9. Germline V gene data show CDR1 as MNHEY and CDR2 as SMNVEV (reference sequence). This CDR3 contains 16 residues. CDR3 in amino acids: CASSPYAGGPYNEQFF. DNA for the CDR3: TGTGCCAGCAGTCCCTATGCGGGAGGGCCGTACAATGAGCAGTTCTTC.

The sample holds many counts of this clonotype. V and J are TRBV28 and TRBJ2-7; the D is unclear. Trimming took off 2 bases at V and 1 base at J, with 9 bases between the two ends. From germline, CDR1 is MDHEN and CDR2 SYDVKM. The CDR3 covers 14 residues. CDR3 DNA: TGTGCCAGCAGTTTAGGGCATATTTCCTACGAGCAGTACTTC. Its translation is CASSLGHISYEQYF.

This clonotype occurred many times. The chain couples TRBV5-1 to TRBJ1-2; 10 positions match TRBD1. The germline CDR1 and CDR2 sequences are SGHRS and YFSETQ. V lost 3 bases, J lost 5 bases, and 7 bases stayed unmatched. CDR3 length: 15 amino acids. CDR3 sequence: CASSSRDRGGYGYTF. CDR3 sequence (DNA): TGCGCCAGCAGCTCACGGGACAGGGGCGGATATGGCTACACCTTC.

This clonotype was seen at least ten times. The chain combines TRBV15 with TRBJ2-2; a possible D gene is TRBD2 (6 bases). Trimming removed 0 bases from V and 3 bases from J, with 14 bases in between. This CDR3 is 17 amino acids long. From germline, CDR1 is LNHNV and CDR2 YYDKDF (reference sequence). The CDR3 reads CATSRDWDSGDTGELFF. The DNA for the CDR3 is TGTGCCACCAGCAGAGATTGGGATAGCGGCGACACCGGGGAGCTGTTTTTT. The entire variable domain, with the rest obtained from reference TRBV15 and TRBJ2-2, is as follows: DAMVIQNPRYQVTQFGKPVTLSCSQTLNHNVMYWYQQKSSQAPKLLFHYYDKDFNNEADTPDNFQSRRPNTSFCFLDIRSPGLGDTAMYLCATSRDWDSGDTGELFFGEGSRLTVL.

This clonotype was seen repeatedly, ten times or more. The V gene is TRBV28, the J gene TRBJ1-5; D not certain. This CDR3 is 12 amino acids long. Germline CDR1 reads MDHEN; CDR2 reads SYDVKM. Deletions cut 7 bases from V and 7 bases from J, with 11 bases between. CDR3: CASNSNGQPQHF. The CDR3 DNA follows: TGTGCCAGCAACTCCAACGGGCAGCCCCAGCATTTT.

The chain joins TRBV5-5 to TRBJ2-1; D may be TRBD1 (6 bases). There are 18 residues in the CDR3. Trimming removed 0 bases from V and 4 bases from J, with 20 bases in between. Germline V gene lookup returns CDR1 SGHKS and CDR2 YYEKEE (reference sequence). In DNA form, the CDR3 reads TGTGCCAGCAGCTTGGCTGGGGGCCTTCGACGGCTATACAATGAGCAGTTCTTC. This sequence encodes CASSLAGGLRRLYNEQFF.

The chain couples TRBV19 to TRBJ2-2; D call uncertain. Deletions cut 7 bases from V and 2 bases from J, with 11 bases between. The CDR3 covers 14 residues. Germline V gene sequence: CDR1 LNHDA, CDR2 SQIVND (reference sequence). The CDR3 spells CASKRQANTGELFF. CDR3 DNA: TGTGCCAGTAAGCGTCAGGCCAACACCGGGGAGCTGTTTTTT.

The genes are TRBV6-5 and TRBJ2-1, with 9 bases aligning to TRBD2. The CDR3 covers 14 residues. The junction had 8 bases not matched to a gene; V was cut back by 7 bases and J by 7 bases. The germline CDR1 and CDR2 sequences are MNHEY and SVGAGI. The CDR3 bases are TGTGCCAGCAACCTAGCGGGGCCCCAAAATGAGCAGTTCTTC. This sequence encodes CASNLAGPQNEQFF.

The rearrangement links TRBV9 to TRBJ2-7; the match to TRBD2 covers 8 bases. Trimming at V came to 2 bases and at J to 2 bases, leaving 9 bases not matched to a gene. Per the germline V gene, CDR1 is SGDLS and CDR2 is YYNGEE. This CDR3 is built from 16 residues. The chain's CDR3 is CASSVGISGTTYEQYF. The CDR3 DNA sequence: TGTGCCAGCAGCGTCGGAATTAGCGGGACCACCTACGAGCAGTACTTC.

This clonotype was seen more than once but under ten times. The chain links TRBV2 to TRBJ1-6; D perhaps matches TRBD1 (6 bases). Looked up from germline, CDR1 is SNHLY and CDR2 is FYNNEI. CDR3 size: 16 residues. Trimming pared 6 bases from V and 0 bases from J, leaving 12 bases between. The CDR3 is CASRKDRSSYNSPLHF. For the CDR3, the DNA is TGTGCCAGCAGGAAGGACAGAAGCTCCTATAATTCACCCCTCCACTTT.

The rearrangement links TRBV29-1 to TRBJ1-5; 7 positions agree with TRBD1. The CDR3 consists of 14 residues. V was clipped by 6 bases and J by 0 bases; unmatched bases: 5. The germline V gene has CDR1 SQVTM and CDR2 ANQGSEA. CDR3 sequence reads: CSVSGGNSNQPQHF. Here the CDR3 DNA reads TGCAGCGTGTCAGGGGGGAATAGCAATCAGCCCCAGCATTTT.

In this sample, this clonotype turned up a few times. This chain connects TRBV10-1 to TRBJ2-1, with D tentatively TRBD1 (6 bases). Trimming removed 3 bases at V and 1 base at J, with 7 bases between. This CDR3 has 14 amino acids. In germline, CDR1 is WNHNN, CDR2 SYGVQD (reference sequence). CDR3 residues: CASSEGGSYNEQFF. The CDR3 region has the DNA TGCGCCAGCAGTGAAGGGGGATCCTACAATGAGCAGTTCTTC.

The chain has TRBV7-2 and TRBJ1-4; a weak D match, TRBD1 (6 bases). There are 16 residues in the CDR3. Germline loops: CDR1 SGHTA, CDR2 FQGNSA. Trimming took off 5 bases at V and 0 bases at J, with 13 bases between the two ends. In DNA form, the CDR3 reads TGTGCCAGCAGCGAAGACAGGTTTGCAACTAATGAAAAACTGTTTTTT. Translated, it gives CASSEDRFATNEKLFF.

This clonotype was seen a handful of times. The chain is built from TRBV29-1 and TRBJ2-1, with 10 bases that match TRBD1. V trimming: 1 base; J trimming: 3 bases; junction bases outside the gene matches: 6. This CDR3 is 16 amino acids long. The germline V gene has CDR1 SQVTM and CDR2 ANQGSEA. CDR3 nucleotides: TGCAGCGTTGAAGTCCTGGGACAGGGGCTCTACAATGAGCAGTTCTTC. Translating gives CSVEVLGQGLYNEQFF.

In this sample, this clonotype turned up a few times. The V gene is TRBV7-2, the J gene TRBJ2-3; 9 bases match TRBD2. With V trimmed by 4 bases and J by 3 bases, 5 bases remained unmatched. CDR3 size: 15 residues. Germline-derived CDR1 and CDR2 are SGHTA and FQGNSA. In DNA form, the CDR3 reads TGTGCCAGCAGCTGGATGCTAGCGGGGACAGATACGCAGTATTTT. As protein: CASSWMLAGTDTQYF.

This clonotype turned up a few times. J is TRBJ1-5 and V is TRBV3-1; TRBD1 is a possible D gene (6 bases). The germline V gene has CDR1 LGHDT and CDR2 YNNKEL (reference sequence). The V and J ends lost 1 base and 3 bases respectively, with 25 bases between them. The CDR3 runs to 20 residues. In DNA form, the CDR3 reads TGTGCCAGCAGCCAAGGAAGGGTCTCACAGGGCGGAAGGTACAATCAGCCCCAGCATTTT. Its translation: CASSQGRVSQGGRYNQPQHF.

This clonotype was seen a handful of times. The rearrangement joins TRBV5-1 to TRBJ1-2; D ambiguous. Per germline, CDR1 SGHRS and CDR2 YFSETQ. This CDR3 is 13 amino acids long. With 0 bases removed from V and 12 bases from J, the gap between germline ends came to 15 bases. CDR3 in DNA: TGCGCCAGCAGCTTGGCTACAGACGATACTAACACCTTC. This gives the protein CASSLATDDTNTF. Full variable domain (outside the CDR3, taken from reference TRBV5-1 and TRBJ1-2): KAGVTQTPRYLIKTRGQQVTLSCSPISGHRSVSWYQQTPGQGLQFLFEYFSETQRNKGNFPGRFSGRQFSNSRSEMNVSTLELGDSALYLCASSLATDDTNTFGSGTRLTVV.

The chain combines TRBV28 with TRBJ2-6, with D possibly being TRBD1 (6 bases). Germline lookup yields CDR1 MDHEN and CDR2 SYDVKM. V was shortened by 6 bases and J by 1 base, with 10 bases between the two germline ends. The CDR3 is made up of 15 amino acids. The DNA of the CDR3 is TGTGCCAGCAGCGGCAGGGGATCTGGGGCCAACGTCCTGACTTTC. Translating gives CASSGRGSGANVLTF.

In its sample, this clonotype was seen many times. The CDR3 DNA reads as TGTGCCTGGAGCCTAGGACAGTACAATGAGCAGTTCTTC. Amino acid sequence: CAWSLGQYNEQFF. V gene TRBV30 combines with J gene TRBJ2-1; D may be TRBD1 (6 bases). Trimming took off 3 bases at V and 4 bases at J, with 10 bases between the two ends. CDR3 length: 13 residues. The germline gives CDR1 GTSNPN, CDR2 SVGIG (reference sequence).

This sequence joins TRBV7-9 and TRBJ1-1; TRBD1 aligns across 7 bases. Germline-derived CDR1 and CDR2 are SEHNR and FQNEAQ (reference sequence). The CDR3 is made up of 15 amino acids. V was clipped by 5 bases and J by 0 bases; unmatched bases: 6. CDR3 bases: TGTGCCAGCAGCCCCTCCGGGACAGTGAACACTGAAGCTTTCTTT. This codes for CASSPSGTVNTEAFF.

This sequence joins TRBV20-1 and TRBJ2-7; 12 positions match TRBD2. Trimming took 7 bases from V and 1 from J; bases not matched to a gene: 5. This CDR3 spans 14 amino acids. The germline V gene has CDR1 DFQATT and CDR2 SNEGSKA (reference sequence). The CDR3 protein is CSGSLAGGSYEQYF. The CDR3 DNA is TGCAGTGGGAGTCTAGCGGGAGGGTCCTACGAGCAGTACTTC.

The genes are TRBV28 and TRBJ2-1, with 10 bases aligning to TRBD2. CDR3 length: 15 amino acids. J was trimmed by 8 bases and V by 5 bases; bases with no gene match: 9. Per the germline V gene, CDR1 is MDHEN and CDR2 is SYDVKM. CDR3 residues: CASSVPSGSRYEQFF. In DNA, the CDR3 is TGTGCCAGCAGTGTACCTAGCGGGAGTCGCTATGAGCAGTTCTTC.

This clonotype appeared a few times. The chain recombines TRBV7-2 with TRBJ2-7, with D possibly TRBD2 on 6 matching bases. CDR1 is SGHTA, CDR2 FQGNSA, per germline. CDR3 size: 14 residues. Trimming left V 5 bases short and J 5 bases short, with 16 bases between. The CDR3 DNA reads TGTGCCAGCAGCCTTAGCGGCCTAGTCAACGAGCAGTACTTC. Protein: CASSLSGLVNEQYF.